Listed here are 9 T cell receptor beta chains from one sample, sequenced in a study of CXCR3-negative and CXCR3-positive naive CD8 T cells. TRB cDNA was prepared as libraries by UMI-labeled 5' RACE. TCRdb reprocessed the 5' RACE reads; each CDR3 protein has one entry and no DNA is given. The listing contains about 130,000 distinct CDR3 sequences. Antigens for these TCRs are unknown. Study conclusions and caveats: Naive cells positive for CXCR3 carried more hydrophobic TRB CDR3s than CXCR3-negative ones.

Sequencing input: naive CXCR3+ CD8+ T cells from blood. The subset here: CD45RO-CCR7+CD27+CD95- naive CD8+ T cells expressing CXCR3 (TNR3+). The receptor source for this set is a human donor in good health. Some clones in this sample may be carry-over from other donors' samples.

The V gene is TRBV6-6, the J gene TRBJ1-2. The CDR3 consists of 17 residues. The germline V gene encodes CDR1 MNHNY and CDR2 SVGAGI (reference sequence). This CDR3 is CASSPTGRVAANYGYTF.

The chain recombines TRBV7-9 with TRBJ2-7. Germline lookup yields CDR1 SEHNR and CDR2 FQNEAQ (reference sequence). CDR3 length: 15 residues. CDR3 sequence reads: CASSPSTVSSYEQYF.

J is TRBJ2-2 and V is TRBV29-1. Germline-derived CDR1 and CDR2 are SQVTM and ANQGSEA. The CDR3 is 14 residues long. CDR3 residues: CSVGSPGNTGELFF.

The CDR3 protein is CASRDGTTEAFF. The chain employs TRBV5-4 and TRBJ1-1. From germline, CDR1 is SGHNT and CDR2 YYREEE (reference sequence). This CDR3 is built from 12 residues.

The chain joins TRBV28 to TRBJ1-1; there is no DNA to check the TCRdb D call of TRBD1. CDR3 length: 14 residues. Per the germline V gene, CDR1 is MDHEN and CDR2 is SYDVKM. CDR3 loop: CASSSRQPNTEAFF. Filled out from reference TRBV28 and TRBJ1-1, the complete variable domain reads DVKVTQSSRYLVKRTGEKVFLECVQDMDHENMFWYRQDPGLGLRLIYFSYDVKMKEKGDIPEGYSVSREKKERFSLILESASTNQTSMYLCASSSRQPNTEAFFGQGTRLTVV.

The CDR3 is CASSLPDYEQYF. This chain links TRBV12-3 or TRBV12-4 with TRBJ2-7. The CDR3 covers 12 residues.

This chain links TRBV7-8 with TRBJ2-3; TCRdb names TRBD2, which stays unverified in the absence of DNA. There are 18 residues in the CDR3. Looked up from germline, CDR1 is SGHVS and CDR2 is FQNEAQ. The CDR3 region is CASSLLGTSGLSTDTQYF.

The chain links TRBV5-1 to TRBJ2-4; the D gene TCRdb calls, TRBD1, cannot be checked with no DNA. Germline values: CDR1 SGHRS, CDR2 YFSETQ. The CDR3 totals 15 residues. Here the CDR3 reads CASSSGTGGGNIQYF.

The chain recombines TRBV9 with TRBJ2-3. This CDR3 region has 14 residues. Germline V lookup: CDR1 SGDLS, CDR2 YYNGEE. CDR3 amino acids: CASSATTSTDTQYF. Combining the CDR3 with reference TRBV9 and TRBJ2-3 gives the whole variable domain DSGVTQTPKHLITATGQRVTLRCSPRSGDLSVYWYQQSLDQGLQFLIQYYNGEERAKGNILERFSAQQFPDLHSELNLSSLELGDSALYFCASSATTSTDTQYFGPGTRLTVL.